This T cell receptor beta chain was sequenced during a study of blood T cell repertoires in COVID-19. About the study: PBMCs, B-cell-depleted T cells, or T cells provided the cDNA or gDNA that made up the material.

Profiled with immunoSEQ multiplex PCR; TCRdb holds only in-frame clones, not every one. The table has about 120,000 clones, 80% to 90% seen once. CDR3 length equals 14 residues. Germline loops: CDR1 SGHRS, CDR2 YFSETQ. With 4 bases removed from V and 0 bases from J, the gap between germline ends came to 10 bases. The sequenced sample consisted of peripheral blood. The rearrangement joins TRBV5-1 to TRBJ1-2; a weak D match, TRBD1 (5 bases). This sequence was found in a human donor in a cohort sampled during active COVID-19. This CDR3 is CASSPGGANYGYTF. For the CDR3, the DNA is TGCGCCAGCAGCCCCGGGGGAGCTAACTATGGCTACACCTTC.